Listed here are 5 T cell receptor beta chains from one sample, sequenced in a study of metastatic and nonmetastatic thyroid tumors. TCRdb reassembled clones from the PCR reads with MiXCR. Of under 20,000 clones in the sample, 16% were seen once. Every patient was untreated before thyroid surgery. Sequencing used blood. These receptor sequences come from a male donor with papillary thyroid cancer or a benign thyroid nodule (not recorded which). Some clones in this sample may be carry-over from other donors' samples.

J is TRBJ2-6 and V is TRBV27; 9 bases line up with TRBD1. This CDR3 has 17 amino acids. The V gene's germline CDR1 is MNHEY and CDR2 SMNVEV (reference sequence). V shed 7 bases and J 3 bases; nucleotides not matched to a gene: 10. The CDR3 sequence: CASKRAQGASGANVLTF. As DNA, the CDR3 is TGTGCCAGCAAAAGGGCACAGGGGGCTAGTGGGGCCAACGTCCTGACTTTC.

V and J are TRBV20-1 and TRBJ2-7; 7 positions agree with TRBD1. The length of the CDR3 is 14 residues. J lost 0 bases, V lost 3 bases, and 5 bases had no gene match. Germline loops: CDR1 DFQATT, CDR2 SNEGSKA (reference sequence). The CDR3 sequence: CSARPRDSSYEQYF. DNA of the CDR3: TGCAGTGCTAGGCCCCGGGACAGCTCCTACGAGCAGTACTTC.

This clone is medium-sized (0.01 to 0.1%) by share. The chain combines TRBV4-2 with TRBJ2-3; TRBD2 matches at 11 bases. There are 17 residues in the CDR3. V was clipped by 1 base and J by 4 bases; unmatched bases: 7. Germline lookup yields CDR1 LGHNA and CDR2 YNFKEQ. The CDR3 DNA sequence: TGTGCCAGCAGCCAAGTTACTAGCGGGAGATGGGCAGATACGCAGTATTTT. Translated, it gives CASSQVTSGRWADTQYF.

This clone showed up many times. V gene TRBV7-9 combines with J gene TRBJ2-1, with D perhaps assigned TRBD1 or TRBD2 (6 bases each). Trimming pared 5 bases from V and 5 bases from J, leaving 16 bases between. CDR3 length equals 15 residues. From germline, CDR1 is SEHNR and CDR2 FQNEAQ (reference sequence). This chain's CDR3 is CASSRGGTQNNEQFF. CDR3 DNA: TGTGCCAGCAGCCGTGGCGGGACACAAAACAATGAGCAGTTCTTC.

At least ten counts were recorded for this clone. The genes are TRBV6-2 or TRBV6-3 and TRBJ2-1; weak D call: TRBD2 (5 bases). With 2 bases removed from V and 9 bases from J, the gap between germline ends came to 8 bases. This CDR3 is built from 12 residues. Per the germline V gene, CDR1 is MNHEY and CDR2 is SVGEGT. This chain's CDR3 is CASSYEGVEQFF. The CDR3 DNA reads TGTGCCAGCAGTTACGAGGGAGTTGAGCAGTTCTTC.